The following is a T cell receptor (beta chain) sequence with its context. The data belong to a study of T cells after yellow fever vaccination. Overall study context: Where fractions had low cell numbers, libraries were prepared from them with the SMART-Seq v4 Ultra Low Input RNA kit.

TCR cDNA, made by 5'RACE template switching, carried an added universal primer site and UMIs. TCRdb re-derived calls from the 5' RACE reads in MiXCR, one entry per CDR3 protein. The sample lists approximately 600,000 distinct CDR3 sequences, over 9% occurring once. Germline assignment: CDR1 SGHTA and CDR2 FQGNSA. CDR3 length: 15 amino acids. The ends lost 9 bases at V and 3 bases at J; junction bases unmatched: 14. This clonotype was sampled from a man younger than 40 who received the YFV17D yellow fever vaccine. The sequences come from PBMCs, collected on the day of the yellow fever booster vaccination. The chain uses TRBV7-2 and TRBJ2-7, with 7 positions matching TRBD1. The CDR3 nucleotides read TGTGCCAGTGCAGAACAGGGGCTATCGAACTACGAGCAGTACTTC. Translating it yields CASAEQGLSNYEQYF.